The 20 T cell receptor beta chains below come from one sample, sequenced in a study of long-term antiretroviral therapy in people with HIV. Researchers report immunoSEQ v3.0 was run at survey level. Clones were sequenced by immunoSEQ multiplex PCR, and TCRdb holds only the in-frame ones, with some missing. There are 25,000 to 35,000 clones in the sample; approximately 85% occur only once, and 3% to 4% lies in the top ten. The sample was unsorted PBMCs, taken 0.8 years before starting antiretroviral therapy. These receptor sequences come from a man younger than 35 with HIV.

CDR3 bases: TGTGCCACTTCTCGAGGACAGGAACAAGAGACCCAGTACTTC. Its translation is CATSRGQEQETQYF. V gene TRBV10-3 combines with J gene TRBJ2-5, with 7 bases matching TRBD1. After removal of 10 bases from V and 2 bases from J, the junction contained 10 bases not matched to a gene. This CDR3 region has 14 residues. Germline values: CDR1 ENHRY, CDR2 SYGVKD.

The gene calls are TRBV2 and TRBJ2-7, with TRBD2 as a possible D gene (5 bases). The CDR3 runs 13 residues. Germline V gene sequence: CDR1 SNHLY, CDR2 FYNNEI. Trimming removed 7 bases from V and 3 bases from J, with 13 bases in between. The CDR3 protein is CASIWLAHYEQYF. The DNA of the CDR3 is TGTGCCAGCATCTGGCTAGCCCACTACGAGCAGTACTTC.

The V and J genes are TRBV27 and TRBJ1-1; no definite D call. The ends were cut back, 7 bases at V and 6 bases at J, with 18 bases in the middle. This CDR3 is 14 amino acids long. Germline V gene lookup returns CDR1 MNHEY and CDR2 SMNVEV (reference sequence). CDR3 in amino acids: CASTTQKGRPEAFF. The DNA of the CDR3 is TGTGCCAGCACCACCCAAAAGGGAAGGCCTGAAGCTTTCTTT.

The rearrangement joins TRBV4-2 to TRBJ1-1; no reliable D call. The CDR3 is 14 residues long. In germline, CDR1 is LGHNA, CDR2 YNFKEQ. V lost 1 base and J lost 1, with 7 bases in between. The CDR3 region is CASSQGVENTEAFF. The CDR3 nucleotides read TGTGCCAGCAGCCAAGGCGTAGAGAACACTGAAGCTTTCTTT.

The chain is built from TRBV7-9 and TRBJ2-5; D not resolved. Germline V gives CDR1 SEHNR, CDR2 FQNEAQ (reference sequence). V was pared by 0 bases and J by 9 bases, with 20 bases between. The CDR3 length is 16 residues. The CDR3 protein is CASSLANSRLVGSQYF. The CDR3 DNA sequence: TGTGCCAGCAGCTTAGCGAATTCCCGCCTGGTCGGGTCCCAGTACTTC.

The chain is built from TRBV4-3 and TRBJ2-1, with D perhaps matching TRBD2 (6 bases). V gave up 3 bases and J gave up 1 base, with 10 bases separating them. This CDR3 contains 15 residues. Germline assignment: CDR1 LGHNA and CDR2 YSLEER. This chain's CDR3 is CASSQSDYSYNEQFF. CDR3 in DNA: TGCGCCAGCAGCCAGTCGGACTATTCCTACAATGAGCAGTTCTTC.

The gene calls are TRBV10-2 and TRBJ2-2; D not certain. V lost 2 bases, J lost 8 bases, and 15 bases lay in between. Germline assignment: CDR1 WSHSY and CDR2 SAAADI. CDR3 length equals 15 residues. The chain's CDR3 is CASSEVVTVGGELFF. Written as DNA, the CDR3 is TGCGCCAGCAGTGAGGTAGTGACGGTCGGTGGGGAGCTGTTTTTT.

J is TRBJ2-3 and V is TRBV7-9; no definite D call. The CDR3 totals 17 residues. Germline V gene data show CDR1 as SEHNR and CDR2 as FQNEAQ (reference sequence). V shed 1 base and J shed 7 bases, with 21 bases lying between them. This CDR3 reads CASSLGFGDIARYTQYF. The CDR3 bases are TGTGCCAGCAGCTTAGGGTTTGGCGACATCGCTCGTTATACGCAGTATTTT.

This chain uses TRBV28 with TRBJ2-5; the D gene is possibly TRBD1 (6 bases). CDR1 is MDHEN and CDR2 is SYDVKM in the germline V gene. The CDR3 is 13 residues long. V lost 8 bases to trimming and J lost 1 base, with 11 bases between them. The CDR3, as DNA: TGTGCCAGCTATGGACAGATCCAAGAGACCCAGTACTTC. Protein sequence: CASYGQIQETQYF.

V and J are TRBV4-3 and TRBJ2-7; D is unresolved. Germline V gene data show CDR1 as LGHNA and CDR2 as YSLEER. V was clipped by 0 bases and J by 4 bases, with 16 bases between them. This CDR3 comprises 16 residues. The DNA of the CDR3 is TGCGCCAGCAGCCAAGAGTGGGCCGACCCATCATACGAGCAGTACTTC. It is translated as CASSQEWADPSYEQYF.

The chain couples TRBV7-8 to TRBJ1-5; tentative D call: TRBD1 (5 bases). The CDR3 loop spans 16 amino acids. Trimming pared 5 bases from V and 5 bases from J, leaving 19 bases between. Germline CDR1 is SGHVS and CDR2 is FQNEAQ. The DNA for the CDR3 is TGTGCCAGCAGCCTACGGACGGGGGGGGATTATCAGCCCCAGCATTTT. It specifies CASSLRTGGDYQPQHF.

This clone is medium-sized within its sample. This same CDR3 is encoded by further DNA sequences in the sample. Here the CDR3 reads CAVRATGELFF. The CDR3 DNA is TGTGCCGTCCGGGCTACCGGGGAGCTGTTTTTT. The genes are TRBV4-2 and TRBJ2-2; D is uncertain. V lost 11 bases and J 5 bases, leaving 9 bases between the germline ends. The germline CDR1 and CDR2 sequences are LGHNA and YNFKEQ. This CDR3 has 11 residues.

CDR3 in amino acids: CASSLRGRNQPQHF. In DNA, the CDR3 is TGTGCCAGCAGTTTGAGGGGGAGGAATCAGCCCCAGCATTTT. V is TRBV28 and J is TRBJ1-5, with D perhaps matching TRBD1 (6 bases). The CDR3 has 14 residues. Looked up from germline, CDR1 is MDHEN and CDR2 is SYDVKM. With 3 bases removed from V and 4 bases from J, the gap between germline ends came to 10 bases.

This clone has just one count. The V and J genes are TRBV7-9 and TRBJ2-2, with D uncertain. The CDR3 contains 13 residues. Germline V CDR1 and CDR2: SEHNR, FQNEAQ (reference sequence). Trimming removed 5 bases from V and 6 bases from J, with 10 bases in between. CDR3 in amino acids: CASSPRLSGELFF. Here the CDR3 DNA reads TGTGCCAGCAGCCCCCGTTTGTCCGGGGAGCTGTTTTTT.

The chain couples TRBV30 to TRBJ2-7; 10 bases are shared with TRBD1. CDR1 is GTSNPN and CDR2 is SVGIG in the germline V gene (reference sequence). This CDR3 is built from 13 residues. The J segment lost 6 bases and the V segment lost 2 bases, leaving 4 bases of the junction unmatched. CDR3 residues: CAWSPGTGVEQYF. The CDR3 DNA sequence: TGTGCCTGGAGTCCGGGGACAGGGGTCGAGCAGTACTTC.

The chain links TRBV9 to TRBJ2-7; perhaps TRBD2 as D (6 bases). The CDR3 runs to 14 residues. Trimming left V 3 bases short and J 3 bases short, with 13 bases between. Germline V gene lookup returns CDR1 SGDLS and CDR2 YYNGEE. The CDR3 nucleotides are TGTGCCAGCAGCGGGGGGGATTCGGTCTACGAGCAGTACTTC. Translated, it gives CASSGGDSVYEQYF.

This clone has just one count. The V gene is TRBV29-1, the J gene TRBJ2-1, with D hard to call. This CDR3 is 14 amino acids long. Germline V CDR1 and CDR2: SQVTM, ANQGSEA. The germline V and J ends were trimmed by 6 bases and 0 bases, with 12 bases remaining between them. The CDR3 DNA follows: TGCAGCGTAGGCCGGGTCAGCTCCTACAATGAGCAGTTCTTC. Translating it yields CSVGRVSSYNEQFF.

The chain has TRBV28 and TRBJ2-1; D gene unclear. Germline loops: CDR1 MDHEN, CDR2 SYDVKM. With 5 bases removed from V and 7 bases from J, the gap between germline ends came to 6 bases. The CDR3 is 11 residues long. The CDR3 nucleotides are TGTGCCAGCAGTAAGGTAAATGAGCAGTTCTTC. This codes for CASSKVNEQFF.

The rearrangement uses TRBV6-1 and TRBJ2-1; tentatively, D is TRBD2 (6 bases). The CDR3 totals 11 residues. V lost 4 bases to trimming and J lost 12 bases, with 10 bases between them. Germline-derived CDR1 and CDR2 are MNHNS and SASEGT. The CDR3 loop reads CASSVAGPQFF. CDR3 DNA sequence: TGTGCCAGCAGTGTGGCGGGACCGCAGTTCTTC.

The genes are TRBV6-5 and TRBJ1-1; possibly TRBD1 for D (6 bases). With 2 bases removed from V and 0 bases from J, the gap between germline ends came to 10 bases. This CDR3 comprises 15 residues. Per germline, CDR1 MNHEY and CDR2 SVGAGI. The CDR3 sequence: CASSYGGRLNTEAFF. The CDR3 nucleotides are TGTGCCAGCAGTTACGGGGGCAGACTGAACACTGAAGCTTTCTTT.